This T cell receptor beta chain was observed in a study of blood T cell repertoires in COVID-19. Across the whole study: There were acute and convalescent COVID-19 samples, and they came from the United States, Italy and Spain. Sample material is recorded as cDNA or gDNA derived from T cells, B-cell-depleted T cells, or PBMCs.

The ends were cut back, 2 bases at V and 5 bases at J, with 9 bases in the middle. This CDR3 is built from 13 residues. As originally analysed: Amplifying reference gene primers gave estimates of nucleated cell counts. Some clones are missing from TCRdb's copy, which holds only in-frame ones; the method was immunoSEQ multiplex PCR. That table furnishes V, J and clone size, whereas the DNA furnished D and trimming. The data hold around 81,000 clones, with approximately 86% observed a single time. The chain couples TRBV12-3 or TRBV12-4 to TRBJ1-1, with D possibly being TRBD1 (5 bases). This TCR was sampled from a man aged 65 to 85 with acute or convalescent COVID-19. Sequencing was done on a sample of peripheral blood. The CDR3 here is CASSLSGLTEAFF. CDR3 DNA sequence: TGTGCCAGCAGTTTATCAGGGTTGACTGAAGCTTTCTTT.